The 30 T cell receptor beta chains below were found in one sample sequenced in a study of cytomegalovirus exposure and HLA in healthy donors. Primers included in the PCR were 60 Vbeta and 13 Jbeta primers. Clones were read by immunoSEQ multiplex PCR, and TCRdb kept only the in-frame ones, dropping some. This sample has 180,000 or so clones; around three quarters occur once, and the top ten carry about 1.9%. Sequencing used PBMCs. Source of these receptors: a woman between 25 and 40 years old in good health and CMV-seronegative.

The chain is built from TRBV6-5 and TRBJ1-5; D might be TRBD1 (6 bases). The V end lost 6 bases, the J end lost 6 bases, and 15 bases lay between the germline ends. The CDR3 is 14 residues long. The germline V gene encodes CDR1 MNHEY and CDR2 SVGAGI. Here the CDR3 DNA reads TGTGCCAGCAGGCGAACAGGGCTCGGTCAGCCCCAGCATTTT. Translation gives CASRRTGLGQPQHF.

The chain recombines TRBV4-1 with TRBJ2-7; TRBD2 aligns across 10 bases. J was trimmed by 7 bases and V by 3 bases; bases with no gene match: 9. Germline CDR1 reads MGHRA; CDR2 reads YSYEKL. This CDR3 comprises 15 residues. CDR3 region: CASSQSTSGVWEQYF. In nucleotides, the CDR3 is TGCGCCAGCAGCCAGTCCACTAGCGGGGTTTGGGAGCAGTACTTC.

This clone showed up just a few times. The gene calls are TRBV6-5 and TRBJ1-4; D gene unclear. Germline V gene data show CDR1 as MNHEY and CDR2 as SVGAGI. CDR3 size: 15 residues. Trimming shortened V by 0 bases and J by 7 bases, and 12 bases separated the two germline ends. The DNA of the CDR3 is TGTGCCAGCAGTTACTCCCTGGCAGGAGGTGAAAAACTGTTTTTT. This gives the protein CASSYSLAGGEKLFF.

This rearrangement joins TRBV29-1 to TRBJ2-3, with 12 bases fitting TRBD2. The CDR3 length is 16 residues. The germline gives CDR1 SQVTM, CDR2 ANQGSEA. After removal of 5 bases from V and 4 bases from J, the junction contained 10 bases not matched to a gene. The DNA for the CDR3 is TGCAGCGTTTTAAGACTAGCGGGGGACAGGGCAGATACGCAGTATTTT. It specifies CSVLRLAGDRADTQYF.

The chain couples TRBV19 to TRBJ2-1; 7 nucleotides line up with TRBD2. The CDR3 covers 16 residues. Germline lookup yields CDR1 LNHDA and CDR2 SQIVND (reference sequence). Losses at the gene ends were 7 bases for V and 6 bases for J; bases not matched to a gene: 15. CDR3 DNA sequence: TGTGCCAGTACCTCGCCGGGACTAACACAGACCAATGAGCAGTTCTTC. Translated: CASTSPGLTQTNEQFF. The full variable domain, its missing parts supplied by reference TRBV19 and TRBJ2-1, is DGGITQSPKYLFRKEGQNVTLSCEQNLNHDAMYWYRQDPGQGLRLIYYSQIVNDFQKGDIAEGYSVSREKKESFPLTVTSAQKNPTAFYLCASTSPGLTQTNEQFFGPGTRLTVL.

CDR3 sequence reads: CATSRERVTGELFF. The CDR3 DNA reads as TGTGCCACCAGCAGAGAGCGGGTCACCGGGGAGCTGTTTTTT. The rearrangement uses TRBV15 and TRBJ2-2; TRBD2 is a possible D gene (5 bases). V was shortened by 0 bases and J by 4 bases, with 6 bases between the two germline ends. CDR3 length equals 14 residues. Looked up from germline, CDR1 is LNHNV and CDR2 is YYDKDF (reference sequence).

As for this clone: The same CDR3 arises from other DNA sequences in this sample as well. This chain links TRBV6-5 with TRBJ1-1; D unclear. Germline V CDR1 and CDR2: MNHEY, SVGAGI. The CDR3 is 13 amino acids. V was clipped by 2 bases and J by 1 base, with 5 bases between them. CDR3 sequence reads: CASSYRGNTEAFF. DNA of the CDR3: TGTGCCAGCAGTTACCGCGGGAACACTGAAGCTTTCTTT.

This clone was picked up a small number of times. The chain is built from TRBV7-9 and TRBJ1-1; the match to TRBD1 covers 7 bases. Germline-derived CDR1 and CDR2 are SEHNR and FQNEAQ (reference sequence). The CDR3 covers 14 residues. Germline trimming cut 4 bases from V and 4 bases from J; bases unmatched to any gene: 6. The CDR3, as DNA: TGTGCCAGCAGCTCGGACAGGTTAGGCACTGAAGCTTTCTTT. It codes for CASSSDRLGTEAFF.

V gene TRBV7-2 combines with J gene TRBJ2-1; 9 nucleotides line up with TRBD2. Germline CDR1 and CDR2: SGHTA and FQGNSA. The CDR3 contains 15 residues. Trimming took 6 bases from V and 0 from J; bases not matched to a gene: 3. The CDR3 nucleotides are TGTGCCAGCAGTTTTAGCGGGGGCTCCTACAATGAGCAGTTCTTC. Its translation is CASSFSGGSYNEQFF.

This chain's CDR3 is CASSYSSADTEAFF. CDR3 coding DNA: TGTGCCAGCAGTTACTCGAGTGCGGACACTGAAGCTTTCTTT. The chain recombines TRBV6-6 with TRBJ1-1; no firm D call. Trimming shortened V by 0 bases and J by 3 bases, and 8 bases separated the two germline ends. The CDR3 length is 14 residues. CDR1 is MNHNY, CDR2 SVGAGI, per germline (reference sequence).

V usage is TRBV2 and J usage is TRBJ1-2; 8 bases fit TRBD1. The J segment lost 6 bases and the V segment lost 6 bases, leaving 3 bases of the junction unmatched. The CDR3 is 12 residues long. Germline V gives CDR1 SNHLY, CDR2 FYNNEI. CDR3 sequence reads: CASRDRGDGYTF. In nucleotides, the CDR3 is TGTGCCAGCAGAGACAGGGGCGATGGCTACACCTTC.

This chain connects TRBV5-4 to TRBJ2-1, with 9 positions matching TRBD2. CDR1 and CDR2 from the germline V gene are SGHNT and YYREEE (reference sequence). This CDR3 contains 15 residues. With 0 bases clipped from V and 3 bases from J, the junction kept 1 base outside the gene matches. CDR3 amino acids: CASSLGRGGYNEQFF. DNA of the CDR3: TGTGCCAGCAGCTTGGGGCGGGGGGGCTACAATGAGCAGTTCTTC.

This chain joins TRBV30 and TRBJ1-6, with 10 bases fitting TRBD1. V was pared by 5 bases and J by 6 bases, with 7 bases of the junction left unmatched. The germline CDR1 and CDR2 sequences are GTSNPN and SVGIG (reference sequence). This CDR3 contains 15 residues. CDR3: CAWSLRQGANSPLHF. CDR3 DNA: TGTGCCTGGTCGCTCAGACAGGGGGCTAATTCACCCCTCCACTTT.

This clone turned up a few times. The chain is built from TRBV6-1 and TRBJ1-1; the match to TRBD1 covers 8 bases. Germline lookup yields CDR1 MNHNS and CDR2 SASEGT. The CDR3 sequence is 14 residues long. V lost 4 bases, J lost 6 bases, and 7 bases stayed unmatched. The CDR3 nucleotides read TGTGCCAGCAGTGGGACAGGGAGGGGAGCTGAAGCTTTCTTT. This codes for CASSGTGRGAEAFF.

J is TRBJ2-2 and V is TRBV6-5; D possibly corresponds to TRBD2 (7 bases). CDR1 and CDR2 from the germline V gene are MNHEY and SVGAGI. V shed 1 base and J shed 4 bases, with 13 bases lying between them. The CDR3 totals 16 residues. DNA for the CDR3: TGTGCCAGCAGTTACTACTGGGGGGGCTTCACCGGGGAGCTGTTTTTT. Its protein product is CASSYYWGGFTGELFF.

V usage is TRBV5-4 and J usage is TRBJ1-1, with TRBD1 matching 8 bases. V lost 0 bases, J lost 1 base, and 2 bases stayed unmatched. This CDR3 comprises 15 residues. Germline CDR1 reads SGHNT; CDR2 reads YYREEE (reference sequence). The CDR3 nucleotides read TGTGCCAGCAGCTTGGGTGACAGGGGGAACACTGAAGCTTTCTTT. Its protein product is CASSLGDRGNTEAFF.

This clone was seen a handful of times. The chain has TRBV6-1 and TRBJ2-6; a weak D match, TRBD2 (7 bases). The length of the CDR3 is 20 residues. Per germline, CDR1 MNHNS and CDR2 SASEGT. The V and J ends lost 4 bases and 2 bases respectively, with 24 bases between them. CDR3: CASSAFRDGGRIAGANVLTF. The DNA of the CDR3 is TGTGCCAGCAGTGCCTTCCGGGACGGGGGGCGCATAGCTGGGGCCAACGTCCTGACTTTC.

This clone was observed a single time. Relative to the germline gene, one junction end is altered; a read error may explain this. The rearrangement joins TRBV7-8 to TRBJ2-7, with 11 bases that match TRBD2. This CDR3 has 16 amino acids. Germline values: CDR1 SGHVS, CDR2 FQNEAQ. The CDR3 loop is CASSLAASGGTYEQYF. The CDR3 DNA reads TGTGCCAGCAGCCTAGCCGCTAGCGGGGGGACCTACGAGCAGTACTTC.

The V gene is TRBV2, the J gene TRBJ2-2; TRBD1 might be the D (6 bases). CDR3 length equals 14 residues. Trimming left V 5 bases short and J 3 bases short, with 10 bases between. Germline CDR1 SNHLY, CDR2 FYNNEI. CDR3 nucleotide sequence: TGTGCCAGCAGTCCGGACAGATACACCGGGGAGCTGTTTTTT. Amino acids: CASSPDRYTGELFF.

In DNA, the CDR3 is TGTGCCAGCAGCTTCAGGCCGCTCTACGAGCAGTACTTC. Its protein is CASSFRPLYEQYF. The chain is built from TRBV5-6 and TRBJ2-7, with no clear D. This CDR3 comprises 13 residues. From germline, CDR1 is SGHDT and CDR2 YYEEEE. Trimming cost V 2 bases and J 3 bases, with 9 bases left between them.

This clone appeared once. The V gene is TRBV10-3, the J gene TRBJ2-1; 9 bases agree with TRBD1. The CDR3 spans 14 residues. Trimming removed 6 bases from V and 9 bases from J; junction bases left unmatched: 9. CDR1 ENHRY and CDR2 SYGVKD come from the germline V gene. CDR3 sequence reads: CAISQGQGFGEQFF. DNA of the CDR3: TGTGCCATCAGCCAGGGACAGGGCTTTGGTGAGCAGTTCTTC.

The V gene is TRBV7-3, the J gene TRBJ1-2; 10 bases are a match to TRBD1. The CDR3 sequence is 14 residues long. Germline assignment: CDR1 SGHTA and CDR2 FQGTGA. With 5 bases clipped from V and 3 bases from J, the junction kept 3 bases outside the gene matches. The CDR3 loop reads CASSLTGGDYGYTF. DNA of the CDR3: TGTGCCAGCAGCCTGACAGGGGGCGACTATGGCTACACCTTC.

CDR3 nucleotide sequence: TGTGCCAGCAGTTACTCACGGGACAGCTACGCCTACGAGCAGTACTTC. Its translation is CASSYSRDSYAYEQYF. The chain links TRBV6-5 to TRBJ2-7; 7 nucleotides match TRBD1. This CDR3 has 16 residues. Germline V lookup: CDR1 MNHEY, CDR2 SVGAGI. The trim removed 0 bases at V and 2 bases at J, leaving 7 bases unmatched.

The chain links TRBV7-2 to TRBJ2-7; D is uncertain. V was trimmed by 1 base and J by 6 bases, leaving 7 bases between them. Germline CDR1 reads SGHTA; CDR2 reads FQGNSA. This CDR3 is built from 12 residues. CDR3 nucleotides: TGTGCCAGCAGCTTAGTACTCCGCGAGCAGTACTTC. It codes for CASSLVLREQYF. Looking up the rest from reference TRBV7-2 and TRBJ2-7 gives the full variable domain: GAGVSQSPSNKVTEKGKDVELRCDPISGHTALYWYRQSLGQGLEFLIYFQGNSAPDKSGLPSDRFSAERTGGSVSTLTIQRTQQEDSAVYLCASSLVLREQYFGPGTRLTVT.

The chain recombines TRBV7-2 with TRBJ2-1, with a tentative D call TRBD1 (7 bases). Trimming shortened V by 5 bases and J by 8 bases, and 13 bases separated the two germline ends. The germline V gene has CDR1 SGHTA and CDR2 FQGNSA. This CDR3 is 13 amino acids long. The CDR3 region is CASSRDREDEQFF. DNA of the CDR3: TGTGCCAGCAGCCGCGACAGGGAGGATGAGCAGTTCTTC.

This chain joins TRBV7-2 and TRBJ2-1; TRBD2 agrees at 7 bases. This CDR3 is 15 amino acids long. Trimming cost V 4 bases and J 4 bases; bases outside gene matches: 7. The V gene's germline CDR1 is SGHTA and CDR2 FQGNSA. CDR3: CASSSSGGVYNEQFF. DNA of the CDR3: TGTGCCAGCAGCTCTAGTGGGGGGGTGTACAATGAGCAGTTCTTC.

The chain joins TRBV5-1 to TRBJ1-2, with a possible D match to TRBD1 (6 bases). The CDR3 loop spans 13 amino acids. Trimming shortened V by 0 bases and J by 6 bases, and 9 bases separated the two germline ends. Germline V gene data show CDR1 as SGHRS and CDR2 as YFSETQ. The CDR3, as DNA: TGCGCCAGCAGCTTGGACAGGGAAGATGGCTACACCTTC. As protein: CASSLDREDGYTF.

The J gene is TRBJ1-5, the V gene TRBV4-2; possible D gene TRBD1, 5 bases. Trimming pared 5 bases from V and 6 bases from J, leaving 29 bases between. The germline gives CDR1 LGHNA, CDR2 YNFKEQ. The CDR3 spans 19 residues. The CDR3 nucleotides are TGTGCCAGCAGCTCTCTCGGCAGGGACTCCACGAGGGAGGTTCAGCCCCAGCATTTT. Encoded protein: CASSSLGRDSTREVQPQHF.

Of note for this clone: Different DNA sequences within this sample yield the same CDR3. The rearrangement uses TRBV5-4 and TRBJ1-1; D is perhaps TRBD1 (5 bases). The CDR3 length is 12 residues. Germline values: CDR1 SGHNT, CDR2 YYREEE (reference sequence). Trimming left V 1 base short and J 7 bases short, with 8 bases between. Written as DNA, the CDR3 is TGTGCCAGCAGCTTGCAGGGATATGAAGCTTTCTTT. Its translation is CASSLQGYEAFF.

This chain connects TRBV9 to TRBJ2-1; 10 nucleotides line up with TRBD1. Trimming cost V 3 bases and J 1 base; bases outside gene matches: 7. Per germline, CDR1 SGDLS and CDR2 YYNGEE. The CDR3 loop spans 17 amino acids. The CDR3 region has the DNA TGTGCCAGCAGCGCCCGGGACAGGGGAATTTCCTACAATGAGCAGTTCTTC. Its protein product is CASSARDRGISYNEQFF.